Following are 21 T cell receptor beta chains from one sample sequenced in a study of blood T cell repertoires in COVID-19. The table came from immunoSEQ multiplex PCR; TCRdb's copy has only in-frame clones and leaves some out. The repertoire holds 150,000 to 200,000 clones, with around four fifths as singletons. The sample taken for sequencing was PBMCs or T cells enriched from blood (not recorded which). The receptors shown here come from a man aged 65 to 85 who had been exposed to COVID-19.

The chain links TRBV27 to TRBJ1-4; a possible D gene is TRBD1 (6 bases). The CDR3 consists of 12 residues. With 6 bases removed from V and 8 bases from J, the gap between germline ends came to 10 bases. Germline lookup yields CDR1 MNHEY and CDR2 SMNVEV (reference sequence). The CDR3: CASRSGTEKLFF. The CDR3 region has the DNA TGTGCCAGCAGAAGTGGGACAGAAAAACTGTTTTTT.

This clone was counted a single time. This rearrangement joins TRBV5-1 to TRBJ1-2; 8 bases agree with TRBD1. V gave up 4 bases and J gave up 5 bases; unmatched junction bases: 4. CDR1 is SGHRS and CDR2 is YFSETQ in the germline V gene. The CDR3 consists of 13 residues. DNA for the CDR3: TGCGCCAGCAGCATGGGACAGGCGTATGGCTACACCTTC. This translates into CASSMGQAYGYTF.

As DNA, the CDR3 is TGTGCCAGCAGTGAAGAGGACAGGGGGATACGGAGCAATCAGCCCCAGCATTTT. Its protein product is CASSEEDRGIRSNQPQHF. The chain combines TRBV25-1 with TRBJ1-5; 10 nucleotides match TRBD1. V was pared by 2 bases and J by 1 base, with 8 bases of the junction left unmatched. Germline V gene data show CDR1 as MGHDK and CDR2 as SYGVNS. CDR3 length equals 18 residues.

J is TRBJ1-1 and V is TRBV19, with 7 nucleotides matching TRBD1. J lost 8 bases, V lost 4 bases, and 7 bases had no gene match. The CDR3 runs 13 residues. Germline V gene data show CDR1 as LNHDA and CDR2 as SQIVND (reference sequence). The CDR3 loop is CASSRQGVREAFF. The CDR3 nucleotides read TGTGCCAGTAGTAGACAGGGTGTGAGAGAAGCTTTCTTT.

As DNA, the CDR3 is TGTGCCAGCAGTCGTTCAGATACGCAGTATTTT. Translating gives CASSRSDTQYF. The rearrangement links TRBV12-3 or TRBV12-4 to TRBJ2-3; unclear D gene. The CDR3 runs to 11 residues. V was shortened by 5 bases and J by 4 bases, with 4 bases between the two germline ends.

There are a few counts of this clone. This chain uses TRBV6-5 with TRBJ2-2; 7 bases line up with TRBD1. In germline, CDR1 is MNHEY, CDR2 SVGAGI. This CDR3 spans 14 amino acids. Losses at the gene ends were 5 bases for V and 3 bases for J; bases not matched to a gene: 3. Here the CDR3 reads CASSRQGDTGELFF. In nucleotides, the CDR3 is TGTGCCAGCAGTCGACAGGGTGACACCGGGGAGCTGTTTTTT.

The V call is TRBV7-2, the J call TRBJ2-5, with 8 bases lining up with TRBD2. After removal of 5 bases from V and 5 bases from J, the junction contained 7 bases not matched to a gene. CDR1 and CDR2 (germline): SGHTA, FQGNSA. The CDR3 is made up of 14 amino acids. CDR3 sequence reads: CASSLLRGGETQYF. Written as DNA, the CDR3 is TGTGCCAGCAGCCTCCTCCGGGGGGGGGAGACCCAGTACTTC.

This clone is medium-sized by share. The chain combines TRBV4-3 with TRBJ1-2; 9 nucleotides match TRBD1. Germline CDR1 and CDR2: LGHNA and YSLEER. This CDR3 region has 13 residues. With 4 bases clipped from V and 9 bases from J, the junction kept 6 bases outside the gene matches. The CDR3 DNA reads as TGCGCCAGCAGCCGAGGGACAGGGCGTAGCTACACCTTC. It is translated as CASSRGTGRSYTF.

The V and J genes are TRBV7-2 and TRBJ1-1; weak D call: TRBD1 (6 bases). V was pared by 2 bases and J by 6 bases, with 10 bases between. The CDR3 is 13 residues long. Germline values: CDR1 SGHTA, CDR2 FQGNSA. Here the CDR3 reads CASSLTWTAEAFF. As DNA, the CDR3 is TGTGCCAGCAGCTTAACCTGGACAGCTGAAGCTTTCTTT.

The chain couples TRBV5-1 to TRBJ2-7, with 7 bases identical to TRBD1. Germline CDR1 is SGHRS and CDR2 is YFSETQ. V shed 0 bases and J 7 bases; nucleotides not matched to a gene: 7. The CDR3 length is 14 residues. The CDR3 bases are TGCGCCAGCAGCTTGGACCCAGGGGGAAGAGAGCAGTACTTC. Amino acids: CASSLDPGGREQYF.

The chain recombines TRBV19 with TRBJ1-1, with D possibly matching TRBD1 (5 bases). Germline V gene sequence: CDR1 LNHDA, CDR2 SQIVND (reference sequence). The CDR3 extends over 14 amino acids. Trimming cost V 3 bases and J 1 base, with 9 bases left between them. The CDR3 DNA sequence: TGTGCCAGTAGTATGTGGGGGGGGAACACTGAAGCTTTCTTT. Translation: CASSMWGGNTEAFF.

This clone was seen a single time. This chain joins TRBV6-5 and TRBJ1-1; 7 bases align to TRBD1. J was trimmed by 7 bases and V by 9 bases; bases with no gene match: 14. CDR3 length equals 14 residues. Per germline, CDR1 MNHEY and CDR2 SVGAGI. The CDR3 spells CASKGAYSVGEAFF. DNA for the CDR3: TGTGCCAGTAAGGGGGCGTACTCTGTTGGTGAAGCTTTCTTT.

This clone has only a few counts. One end of the junction fails to match germline, which may point to a read error. The rearrangement joins TRBV15 to TRBJ2-7, with D possibly being TRBD1 (5 bases). Germline V CDR1 and CDR2: LNHNV, YYDKDF (reference sequence). CDR3 length: 12 amino acids. CDR3 residues: CATSSVQGSVRF. For the CDR3, the DNA is TGTGCCACCAGCAGCGTTCAGGGTTCGGTTCGCTTC.

The rearrangement uses TRBV9 and TRBJ2-1; 7 bases align to TRBD2. This CDR3 spans 16 amino acids. Per germline, CDR1 SGDLS and CDR2 YYNGEE. J lost 7 bases, V lost 4 bases, and 14 bases had no gene match. CDR3 bases: TGTGCCAGCAGCCCCCGGGACTACCCAATAGGTAATGAGCAGTTCTTC. This translates into CASSPRDYPIGNEQFF. The complete variable domain, with remaining parts taken from reference TRBV9 and TRBJ2-1, reads DSGVTQTPKHLITATGQRVTLRCSPRSGDLSVYWYQQSLDQGLQFLIQYYNGEERAKGNILERFSAQQFPDLHSELNLSSLELGDSALYFCASSPRDYPIGNEQFFGPGTRLTVL.

This chain links TRBV5-1 with TRBJ1-1; 9 bases are shared with TRBD1. After removal of 5 bases from V and 6 bases from J, the junction contained 11 bases not matched to a gene. CDR3 length: 15 amino acids. Germline loops: CDR1 SGHRS, CDR2 YFSETQ. CDR3 region: CASSSTGTGKSEAFF. CDR3 nucleotides: TGCGCCAGCAGTTCTACCGGGACAGGGAAGTCTGAAGCTTTCTTT.

The rearrangement joins TRBV5-1 to TRBJ1-5; D is perhaps TRBD1 (6 bases). Trimming pared 4 bases from V and 10 bases from J, leaving 18 bases between. Per the germline V gene, CDR1 is SGHRS and CDR2 is YFSETQ. CDR3 length: 14 amino acids. The CDR3 here is CASSGGLQGQPQHF. DNA for the CDR3: TGCGCCAGCAGCGGGGGCCTACAGGGTCAACCCCAGCATTTT.

This clone was detected only once. The chain employs TRBV13 and TRBJ2-1, with 9 bases aligning to TRBD2. This CDR3 has 15 residues. Germline V CDR1 and CDR2: PRHDT, FYEKMQ (reference sequence). Trimming at V came to 2 bases and at J to 7 bases, leaving 6 bases not matched to a gene. The CDR3 reads CASSLWASGMNEQFF. CDR3 DNA sequence: TGTGCCAGCAGCTTATGGGCTAGCGGGATGAATGAGCAGTTCTTC.

In its sample, this clone was seen a few times. In nucleotides, the CDR3 is TGTGCCAGCAGCTTAGATTTTCCGGGACAAACGAACACCGGGGAGCTGTTTTTT. Translation gives CASSLDFPGQTNTGELFF. J is TRBJ2-2 and V is TRBV11-3; D perhaps matches TRBD1 (6 bases). The CDR3 contains 18 residues. With 0 bases removed from V and 0 bases from J, the gap between germline ends came to 14 bases. Germline-derived CDR1 and CDR2 are SGHNT and YENEEA.

The chain employs TRBV19 and TRBJ1-4; no clear D gene. The CDR3 has 12 residues. Trimming pared 5 bases from V and 11 bases from J, leaving 12 bases between. The germline gives CDR1 LNHDA, CDR2 SQIVND (reference sequence). Written as DNA, the CDR3 is TGTGCCAGTAGTGTCAAGGAGTGGAAACTGTTTTTT. Translating it yields CASSVKEWKLFF.

The chain links TRBV7-2 to TRBJ2-7; 7 nucleotides align to TRBD2. Germline V gene lookup returns CDR1 SGHTA and CDR2 FQGNSA. This CDR3 is built from 14 residues. V trimming: 4 bases; J trimming: 0 bases; junction bases outside the gene matches: 3. CDR3 protein: CASSSSGVSYEQYF. CDR3 coding DNA: TGTGCCAGCAGCTCAAGCGGGGTCTCCTACGAGCAGTACTTC.

This clone was observed once. The chain links TRBV4-2 to TRBJ2-5; a possible D gene is TRBD1 (6 bases). This CDR3 region has 15 residues. The germline V and J ends were trimmed by 0 bases and 2 bases, with 10 bases remaining between them. CDR1 and CDR2 from the germline V gene are LGHNA and YNFKEQ. The CDR3 loop reads CASSQDERGQETQYF. CDR3 sequence (DNA): TGTGCCAGCAGCCAAGACGAAAGGGGGCAAGAGACCCAGTACTTC.